The sequence of this T cell receptor (beta chain) was determined in a study of T cell repertoires in cytomegalovirus infection (dated by TCRdb to about 2019). With respect to the entire study: The HLA type of each donor mattered for the analysis, because public TCR beta signatures pointed to carriage of CMV infection along with the matching HLA type. The paper's findings and limits, for the study overall: In the ex vivo response, HLA-C-restricted CMV-specific TCR beta clonotypes were dominant, and in two of eight donors the single most frequent clonotype came from this HLA-C-restricted group. Carriers of CMV infection plus the relevant HLA type were discriminated by the cumulative frequency of public TCR beta family members in the study cohort and in an independent roughly 340-donor cohort.

This clonotype was recorded many times. Its cognate antigen has yet to be identified. No base quality values were provided; no much bigger clone lies one nucleotide off. Including cysteine and phenylalanine, the CDR3 has 15 amino acids. The only DNA kept is the CDR3, 45 bases in frame from the first base. CDR1 and CDR2 (SEHNR, FQNEAQ) derive from the germline V gene (reference sequence). The junction shows trimming of 5 bases on V and 2 bases on J, and the gene matches do not reach 6 bases of it. The reads were generated on an Illumina HiSeq 1500. Starting from the raw public reads, TCRdb applied fastp trimming at Q25, assembled clones with MiXCR and retained in-frame beta chains. Each CDR3 protein appears once, grouped with its most common genes and DNA. This sample is represented by 250,000 or so distinct CDR3 sequences; approximately 9.1% of them were singletons. The ten largest clones add up to over 13% of the sample.

This sequence uses TRBV7-9 and TRBJ2-5; TRBD1 aligns with 9 central bases. The source is a human donor in good health (CMV status not recorded). Some clones in this sample may be carry-over from other donors' samples. The specimen sequenced was PBMCs. The CDR3 is CASSLDRGGQETQYF. The nucleotide sequence reads as follows: TGTGCCAGCAGCCTGGACAGGGGTGGTCAAGAGACCCAGTACTTC.